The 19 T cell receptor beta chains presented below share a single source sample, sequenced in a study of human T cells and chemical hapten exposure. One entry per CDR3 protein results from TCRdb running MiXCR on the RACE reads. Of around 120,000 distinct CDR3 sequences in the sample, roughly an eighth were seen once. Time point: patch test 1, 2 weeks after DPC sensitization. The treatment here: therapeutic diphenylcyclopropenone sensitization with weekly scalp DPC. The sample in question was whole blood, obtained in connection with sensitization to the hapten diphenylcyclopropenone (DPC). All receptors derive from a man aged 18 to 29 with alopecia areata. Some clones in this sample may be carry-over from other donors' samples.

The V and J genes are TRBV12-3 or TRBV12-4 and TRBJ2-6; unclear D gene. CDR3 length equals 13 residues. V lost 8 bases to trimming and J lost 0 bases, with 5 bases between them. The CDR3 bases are TGTGCCAGCTGGCGCTCTGGGGCCAACGTCCTGACTTTC. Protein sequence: CASWRSGANVLTF.

CDR3 region: CASSLGLGGTYEQYF. The CDR3 DNA reads TGTGCCAGCAGCTTAGGACTAGGGGGAACCTACGAGCAGTACTTC. This rearrangement joins TRBV7-3 to TRBJ2-7; a possible D gene is TRBD2 (7 bases). V was cut by 2 bases and J by 2 bases, with 13 bases left in between. The CDR3 consists of 15 residues. From germline, CDR1 is SGHTA and CDR2 FQGTGA.

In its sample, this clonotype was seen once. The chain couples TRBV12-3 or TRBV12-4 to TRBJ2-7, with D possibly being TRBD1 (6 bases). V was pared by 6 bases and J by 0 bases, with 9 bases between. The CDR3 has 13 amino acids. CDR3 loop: CASRRDTSYEQYF. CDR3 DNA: TGTGCCAGCAGGAGGGACACCTCCTACGAGCAGTACTTC.

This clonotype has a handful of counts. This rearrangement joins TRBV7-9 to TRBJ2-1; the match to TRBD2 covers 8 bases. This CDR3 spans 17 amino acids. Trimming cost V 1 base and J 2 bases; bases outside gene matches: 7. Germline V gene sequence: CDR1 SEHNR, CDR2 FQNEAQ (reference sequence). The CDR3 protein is CASSLETGLGTYNEQFF. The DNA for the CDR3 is TGTGCCAGCAGCTTAGAGACGGGACTAGGTACCTACAATGAGCAGTTCTTC.

The CDR3 DNA sequence: TGTGCCAGCAGCTTAGCGCCAGGGGGCGGGAAAGATACGCAGTATTTT. Translated: CASSLAPGGGKDTQYF. V gene TRBV11-2 combines with J gene TRBJ2-3; TRBD1 matches at 8 bases. J lost 5 bases, V lost 1 base, and 8 bases had no gene match. Germline V CDR1 and CDR2: SGHAT, FQNNGV. The CDR3 totals 16 residues.

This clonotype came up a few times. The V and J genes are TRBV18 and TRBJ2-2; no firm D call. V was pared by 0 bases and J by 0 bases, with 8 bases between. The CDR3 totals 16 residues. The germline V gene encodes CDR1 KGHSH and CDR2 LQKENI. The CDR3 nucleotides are TGTGCCAGCTCACCACCCGACGGAGCGAACACCGGGGAGCTGTTTTTT. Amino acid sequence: CASSPPDGANTGELFF.

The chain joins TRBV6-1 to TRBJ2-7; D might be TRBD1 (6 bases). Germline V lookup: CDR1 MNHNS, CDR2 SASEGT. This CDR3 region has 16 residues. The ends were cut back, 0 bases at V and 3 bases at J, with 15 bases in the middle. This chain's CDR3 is CASSEAAPGASYEQYV. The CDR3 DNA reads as TGTGCCAGCAGTGAAGCAGCGCCAGGGGCAAGCTACGAGCAGTACGTC.

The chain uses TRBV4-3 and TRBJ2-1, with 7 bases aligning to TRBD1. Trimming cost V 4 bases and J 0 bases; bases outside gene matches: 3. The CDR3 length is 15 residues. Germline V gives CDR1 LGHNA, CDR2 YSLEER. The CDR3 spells CASSRDRASYNEQFF. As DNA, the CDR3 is TGCGCCAGCAGCCGAGACAGGGCCTCCTACAATGAGCAGTTCTTC.

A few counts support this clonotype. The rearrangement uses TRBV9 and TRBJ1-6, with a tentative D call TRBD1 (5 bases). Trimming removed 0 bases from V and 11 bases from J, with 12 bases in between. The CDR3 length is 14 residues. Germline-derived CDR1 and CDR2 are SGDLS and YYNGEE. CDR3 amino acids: CASSVAGGLAPLHF. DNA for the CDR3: TGTGCCAGCAGCGTAGCTGGGGGTCTGGCACCCCTCCACTTT.

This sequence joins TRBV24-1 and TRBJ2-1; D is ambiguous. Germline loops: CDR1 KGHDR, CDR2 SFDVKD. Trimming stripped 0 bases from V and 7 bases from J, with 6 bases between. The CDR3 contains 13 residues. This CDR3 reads CATSDLGRNEQFF. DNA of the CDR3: TGTGCCACCAGTGATTTGGGCAGGAATGAGCAGTTCTTC.

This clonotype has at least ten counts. The DNA for the CDR3 is TGTGCCAGCAGCCCAGGGGGGAGCAATGAGCAGTTCTTC. Its protein is CASSPGGSNEQFF. The chain links TRBV9 to TRBJ2-1; possibly TRBD1 for D (7 bases). Trimming took off 4 bases at V and 6 bases at J, with 11 bases between the two ends. CDR1 SGDLS and CDR2 YYNGEE come from the germline V gene. The CDR3 is made up of 13 amino acids.

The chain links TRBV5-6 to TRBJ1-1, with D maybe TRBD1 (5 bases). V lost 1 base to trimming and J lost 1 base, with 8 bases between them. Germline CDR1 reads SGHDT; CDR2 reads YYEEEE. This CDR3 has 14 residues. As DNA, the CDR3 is TGTGCCAGCAGCTTGAGGGGATGGAACACTGAAGCTTTCTTT. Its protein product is CASSLRGWNTEAFF.

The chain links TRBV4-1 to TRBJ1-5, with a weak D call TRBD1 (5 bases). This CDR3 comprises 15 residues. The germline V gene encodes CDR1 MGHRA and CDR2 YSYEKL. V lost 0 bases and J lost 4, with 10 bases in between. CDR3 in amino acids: CASSQEGHQNQPQHF. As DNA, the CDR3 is TGCGCCAGCAGCCAAGAGGGGCACCAGAATCAGCCCCAGCATTTT.

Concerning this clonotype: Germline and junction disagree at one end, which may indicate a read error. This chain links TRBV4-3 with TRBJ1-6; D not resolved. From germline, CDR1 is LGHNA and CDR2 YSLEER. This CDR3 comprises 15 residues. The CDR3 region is CASGQEGGDNSPLHF. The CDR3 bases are TGCGCCAGCGGCCAAGAAGGCGGGGATAATTCACCCCTCCACTTT.

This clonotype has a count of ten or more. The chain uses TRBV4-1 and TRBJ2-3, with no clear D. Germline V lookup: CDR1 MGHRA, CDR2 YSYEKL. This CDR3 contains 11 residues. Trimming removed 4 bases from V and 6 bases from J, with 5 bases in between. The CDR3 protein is CASSLKDTQYF. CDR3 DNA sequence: TGCGCCAGCAGCCTCAAGGATACGCAGTATTTT.

The CDR3 region is CASSYYGWSDTQYF. The CDR3 coding sequence is TGTGCCAGCAGTTACTATGGCTGGTCAGATACGCAGTATTTT. The J gene is TRBJ2-3, the V gene TRBV6-5; no clear D gene. This CDR3 spans 14 amino acids. The germline V and J ends were trimmed by 1 base and 4 bases, with 9 bases remaining between them. The germline V gene has CDR1 MNHEY and CDR2 SVGAGI.

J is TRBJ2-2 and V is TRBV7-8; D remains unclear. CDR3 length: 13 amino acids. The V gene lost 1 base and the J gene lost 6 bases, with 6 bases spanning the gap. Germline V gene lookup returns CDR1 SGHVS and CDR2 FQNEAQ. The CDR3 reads CASSLDSAGELFF. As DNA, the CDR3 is TGTGCCAGCAGCTTAGATTCGGCCGGGGAGCTGTTTTTT.

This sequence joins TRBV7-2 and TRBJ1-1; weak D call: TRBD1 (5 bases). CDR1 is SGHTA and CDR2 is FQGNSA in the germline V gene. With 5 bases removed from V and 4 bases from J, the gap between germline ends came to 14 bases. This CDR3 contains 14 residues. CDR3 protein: CASSLFPGGTEAFF. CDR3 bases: TGTGCCAGCAGCCTTTTCCCCGGGGGCACTGAAGCTTTCTTT.

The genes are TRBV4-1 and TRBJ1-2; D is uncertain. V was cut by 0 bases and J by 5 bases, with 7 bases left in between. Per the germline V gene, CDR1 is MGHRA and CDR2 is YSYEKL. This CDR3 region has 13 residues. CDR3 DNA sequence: TGCGCCAGCAGCCAAGATCCCCTTTATGGCTACACCTTC. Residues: CASSQDPLYGYTF.